This T cell receptor beta chain came from a study of ipilimumab plus nivolumab after autologous stem cell transplantation. Study details: Median doses per patient: about 5 ipilimumab, about 8 nivolumab. The DLBCL group included primary refractory and relapsed cases.

Patients got ipilimumab 1 mg/kg beginning 14 to 28 days post-transplant. To note about this clone: Its antigen remains unidentified.

Repertoires were generated with immunoSEQ multiplex PCR, while TCRdb's copy carries only in-frame clones and drops some. The sample has about 15,000 clones, about 65% seen once. CDR1 and CDR2 from the germline V gene are MDHEN and SYDVKM. J gave up 4 bases and V 2 bases, and 7 bases lay outside the gene matches. This CDR3 is 15 amino acids long. Study-level findings and limits: The authors say TCR, Treg and microbiome findings warrant further study.

V is TRBV28 and J is TRBJ1-2; 7 nucleotides align to TRBD1. This receptor was obtained from a male donor with diffuse large B-cell lymphoma. Sequenced material: PBMCs, taken in a trial of ipilimumab plus nivolumab as post-transplant consolidation. The CDR3 DNA sequence: TGTGCCAGCAGTTTAGGCAGGGGGTTCAGCTATGGCTACACCTTC. Translation: CASSLGRGFSYGYTF.